The 7 T cell receptor beta chains below were found in one sample sequenced in a study of human T cells and chemical hapten exposure. Total RNA was extracted from unfractionated whole blood. TCRdb independently ran MiXCR on the 5' RACE reads; one entry per CDR3 protein. Of around 80,000 distinct CDR3 sequences in the sample, roughly 15% were seen once. Source of these receptors: a female donor in good health.

V is TRBV30 and J is TRBJ1-6; TRBD1 might be the D (6 bases). The V end lost 2 bases, the J end lost 10 bases, and 12 bases lay between the germline ends. CDR3 length equals 13 residues. From germline, CDR1 is GTSNPN and CDR2 SVGIG (reference sequence). The CDR3 spells CAWSYDRISPLHF. The CDR3 nucleotides are TGTGCCTGGAGTTATGACAGGATCTCACCCCTCCACTTT.

This clonotype turned up a few times. The genes are TRBV7-8 and TRBJ1-1, with D perhaps matching TRBD1 (5 bases). The CDR3 runs to 16 residues. V shed 1 base and J shed 0 bases, with 12 bases lying between them. The V gene's germline CDR1 is SGHVS and CDR2 FQNEAQ. The CDR3 region is CASSLVGWGVNTEAFF. The CDR3 nucleotides read TGTGCCAGCAGCTTAGTTGGTTGGGGGGTGAACACTGAAGCTTTCTTT.

V and J are TRBV5-5 and TRBJ2-7; 8 bases agree with TRBD2. Germline V gives CDR1 SGHKS, CDR2 YYEKEE (reference sequence). J lost 7 bases, V lost 3 bases, and 9 bases had no gene match. The CDR3 consists of 14 residues. The CDR3 DNA reads TGTGCCAGCAGCTACGTACCCACGGGGGGGGAGCAGTACTTC. It yields the protein CASSYVPTGGEQYF.

The chain joins TRBV4-3 to TRBJ1-1; 9 bases map to TRBD1. CDR1 and CDR2 (germline): LGHNA, YSLEER. J lost 6 bases, V lost 3 bases, and 11 bases had no gene match. The CDR3 sequence is 16 residues long. The CDR3 DNA sequence: TGCGCCAGCAGCCAGAGCCCACAGGGGGCCGGAGCTGAAGCTTTCTTT. Translation gives CASSQSPQGAGAEAFF.

This clonotype was observed a handful of times. The chain recombines TRBV7-2 with TRBJ2-5; 7 bases map to TRBD1. Per the germline V gene, CDR1 is SGHTA and CDR2 is FQGNSA. The CDR3 contains 15 residues. The V and J ends lost 5 bases and 2 bases, in that order; junction bases with no gene match: 8. The CDR3 is CASSPGTALQETQYF. CDR3 coding DNA: TGTGCCAGCAGCCCTGGGACAGCCCTACAAGAGACCCAGTACTTC.

The chain recombines TRBV20-1 with TRBJ2-6; no clear D. Germline CDR1 reads DFQATT; CDR2 reads SNEGSKA (reference sequence). This CDR3 comprises 16 residues. Trimming stripped 1 base from V and 2 bases from J, with 12 bases between. The CDR3 DNA follows: TGCAGTGCTAGAGTTCCGGCTACCCCTGGGGCCAACGTCCTGACTTTC. This translates into CSARVPATPGANVLTF.

This clonotype was detected a few times. Written as DNA, the CDR3 is TGTGCCAGCACATGGCAGGGAACTAGCACAGATACGCAGTATTTT. Translated: CASTWQGTSTDTQYF. The chain combines TRBV27 with TRBJ2-3, with TRBD1 as a possible D gene (5 bases). CDR1 is MNHEY and CDR2 is SMNVEV in the germline V gene (reference sequence). V lost 7 bases, J lost 0 bases, and 14 bases lay in between. CDR3 size: 15 residues.